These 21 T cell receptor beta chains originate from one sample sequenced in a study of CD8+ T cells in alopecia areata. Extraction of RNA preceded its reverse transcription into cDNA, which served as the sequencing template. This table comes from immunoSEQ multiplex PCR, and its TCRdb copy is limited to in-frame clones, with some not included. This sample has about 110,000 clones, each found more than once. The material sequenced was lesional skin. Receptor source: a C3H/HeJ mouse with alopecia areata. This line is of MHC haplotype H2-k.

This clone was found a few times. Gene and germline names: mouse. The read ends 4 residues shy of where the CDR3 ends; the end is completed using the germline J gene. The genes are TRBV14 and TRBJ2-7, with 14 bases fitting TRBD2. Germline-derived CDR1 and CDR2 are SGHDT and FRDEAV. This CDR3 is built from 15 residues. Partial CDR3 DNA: TGTGCCAGCAGTCGGGACTGGGGGGGCGCCAAT. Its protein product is CASSRDWGGAN. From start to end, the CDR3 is CASSRDWGGANEQYF.

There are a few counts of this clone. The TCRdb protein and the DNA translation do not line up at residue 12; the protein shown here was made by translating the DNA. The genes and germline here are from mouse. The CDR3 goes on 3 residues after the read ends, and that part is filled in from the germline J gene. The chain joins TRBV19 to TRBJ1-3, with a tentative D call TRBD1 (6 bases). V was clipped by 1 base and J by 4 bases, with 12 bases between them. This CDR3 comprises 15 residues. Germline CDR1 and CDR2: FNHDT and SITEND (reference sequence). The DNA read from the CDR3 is TGTGCCAGCAGTATAACTCAGGGGAGAGGAAATACG. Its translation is CASSITQGRGNT. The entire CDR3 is CASSITQGRGNTLYF.

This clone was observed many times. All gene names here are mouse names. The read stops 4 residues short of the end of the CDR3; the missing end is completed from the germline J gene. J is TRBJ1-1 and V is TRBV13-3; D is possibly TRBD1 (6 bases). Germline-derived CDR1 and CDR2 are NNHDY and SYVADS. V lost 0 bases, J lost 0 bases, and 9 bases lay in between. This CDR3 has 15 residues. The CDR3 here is CASSDARGSNTEVFF. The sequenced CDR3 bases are TGTGCCAGCAGTGATGCAAGGGGGTCAAACACA.

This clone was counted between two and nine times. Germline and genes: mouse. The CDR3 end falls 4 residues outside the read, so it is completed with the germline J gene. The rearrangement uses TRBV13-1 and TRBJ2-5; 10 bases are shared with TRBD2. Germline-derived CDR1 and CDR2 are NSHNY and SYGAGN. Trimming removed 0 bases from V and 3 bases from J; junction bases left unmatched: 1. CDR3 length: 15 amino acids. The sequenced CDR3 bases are TGTGCCAGCAGTGATGCTGGGGGGGCGCAAGAC. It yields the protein CASSDAGGAQD. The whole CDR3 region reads CASSDAGGAQDTQYF.

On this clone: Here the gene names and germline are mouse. Incomplete CDR3 DNA: TGTGCCAGCAGCACGGACAGGAACTCC. Its protein product is CASSTDRNS. The full CDR3 reads CASSTDRNSDYTF. This sequence joins TRBV19 and TRBJ1-2; 7 bases map to TRBD1. The read terminates 4 residues before the CDR3 end, so the remaining end is supplied by the germline J gene. Germline V gene sequence: CDR1 FNHDT, CDR2 SITEND (reference sequence). The V and J ends lost 5 bases and 2 bases, in that order; junction bases with no gene match: 3. This CDR3 contains 13 residues.

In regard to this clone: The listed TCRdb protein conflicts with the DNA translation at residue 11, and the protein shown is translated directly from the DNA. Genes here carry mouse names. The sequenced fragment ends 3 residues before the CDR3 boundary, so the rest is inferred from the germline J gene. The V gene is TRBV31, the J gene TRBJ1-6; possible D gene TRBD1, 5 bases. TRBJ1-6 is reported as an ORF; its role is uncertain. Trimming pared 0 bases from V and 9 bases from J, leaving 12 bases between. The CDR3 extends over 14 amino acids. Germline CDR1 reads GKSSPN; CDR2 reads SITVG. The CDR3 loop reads CAWSLVRAGSPLYF. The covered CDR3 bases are TGTGCCTGGAGTCTAGTCAGGGCGGGTTCGCCC.

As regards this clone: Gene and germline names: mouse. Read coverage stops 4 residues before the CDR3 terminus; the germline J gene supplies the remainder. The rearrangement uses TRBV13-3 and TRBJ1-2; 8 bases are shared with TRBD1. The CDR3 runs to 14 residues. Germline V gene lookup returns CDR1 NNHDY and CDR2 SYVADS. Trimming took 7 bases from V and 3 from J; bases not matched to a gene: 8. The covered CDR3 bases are TGTGCCAGCCGAGGACAGGGAGGGGACTCC. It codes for CASRGQGGDS. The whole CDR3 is CASRGQGGDSDYTF.

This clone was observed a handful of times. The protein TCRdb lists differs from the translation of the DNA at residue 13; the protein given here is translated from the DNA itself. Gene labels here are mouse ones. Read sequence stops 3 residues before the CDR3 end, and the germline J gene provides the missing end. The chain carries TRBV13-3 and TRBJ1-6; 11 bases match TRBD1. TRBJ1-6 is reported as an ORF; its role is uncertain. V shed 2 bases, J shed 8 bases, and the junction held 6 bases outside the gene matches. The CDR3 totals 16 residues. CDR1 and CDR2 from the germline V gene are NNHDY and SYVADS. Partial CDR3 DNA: TGTGCCAGCAGTGACGCTGGACAGGGGGCCGATTCGCCC. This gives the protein CASSDAGQGADSP. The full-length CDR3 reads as CASSDAGQGADSPLYF.

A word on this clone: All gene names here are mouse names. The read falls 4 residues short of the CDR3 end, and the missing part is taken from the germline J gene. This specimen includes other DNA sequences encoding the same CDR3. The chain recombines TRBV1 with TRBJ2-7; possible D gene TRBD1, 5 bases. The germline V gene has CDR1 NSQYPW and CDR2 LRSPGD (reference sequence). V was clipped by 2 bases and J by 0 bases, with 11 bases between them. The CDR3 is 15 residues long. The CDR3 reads CTCSARQGGSYEQYF. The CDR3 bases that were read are TGCACCTGCAGTGCACGGCAGGGAGGCTCCTAT.

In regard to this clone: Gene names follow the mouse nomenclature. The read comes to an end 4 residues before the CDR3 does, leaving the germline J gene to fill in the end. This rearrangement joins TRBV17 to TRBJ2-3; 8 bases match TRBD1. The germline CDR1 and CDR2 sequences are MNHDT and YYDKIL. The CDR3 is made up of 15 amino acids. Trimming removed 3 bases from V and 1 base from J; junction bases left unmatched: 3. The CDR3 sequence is CASSREDRGAETLYF. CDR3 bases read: TGTGCTAGCAGTAGGGAGGACAGGGGTGCAGAA.

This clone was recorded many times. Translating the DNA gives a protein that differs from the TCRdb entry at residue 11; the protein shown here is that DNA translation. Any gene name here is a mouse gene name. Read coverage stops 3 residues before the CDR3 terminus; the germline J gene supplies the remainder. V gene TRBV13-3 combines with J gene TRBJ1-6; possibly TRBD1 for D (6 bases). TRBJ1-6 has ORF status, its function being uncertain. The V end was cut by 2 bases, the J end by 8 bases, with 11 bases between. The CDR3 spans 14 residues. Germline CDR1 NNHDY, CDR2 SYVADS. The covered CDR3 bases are TGTGCCAGCAGTGAGAGGGGGAGGGATTCGCCC. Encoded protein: CASSERGRDSP. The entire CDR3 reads CASSERGRDSPLYF.

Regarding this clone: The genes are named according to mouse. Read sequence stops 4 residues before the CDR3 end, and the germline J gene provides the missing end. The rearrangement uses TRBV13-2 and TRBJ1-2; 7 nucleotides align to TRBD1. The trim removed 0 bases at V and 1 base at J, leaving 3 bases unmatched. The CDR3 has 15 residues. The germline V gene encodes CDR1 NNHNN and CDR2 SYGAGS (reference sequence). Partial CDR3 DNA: TGTGCCAGCGGTGATGTGAGGGGGCGAAACTCC. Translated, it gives CASGDVRGRNS. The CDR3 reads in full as CASGDVRGRNSDYTF.

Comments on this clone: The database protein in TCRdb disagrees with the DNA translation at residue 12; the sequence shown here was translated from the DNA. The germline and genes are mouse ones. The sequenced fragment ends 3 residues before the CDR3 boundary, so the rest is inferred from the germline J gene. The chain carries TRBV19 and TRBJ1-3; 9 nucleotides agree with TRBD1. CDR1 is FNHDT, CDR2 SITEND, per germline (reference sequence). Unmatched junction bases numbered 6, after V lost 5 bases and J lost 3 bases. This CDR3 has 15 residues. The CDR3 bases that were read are TGTGCCAGCAGCTCGGGACAGGGAGGTGGAAATACG. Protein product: CASSSGQGGGNT. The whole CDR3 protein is CASSSGQGGGNTLYF. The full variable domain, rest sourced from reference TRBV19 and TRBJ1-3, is GGIITQTPKFLIGQEGQKLTLKCQQNFNHDTMYWYRQDSGKGLRLIYYSITENDLQKGDLSEGYDASREKKSSFSLTVTSAQKNEMAVFLCASSSGQGGGNTLYFGEGSRLIVV.

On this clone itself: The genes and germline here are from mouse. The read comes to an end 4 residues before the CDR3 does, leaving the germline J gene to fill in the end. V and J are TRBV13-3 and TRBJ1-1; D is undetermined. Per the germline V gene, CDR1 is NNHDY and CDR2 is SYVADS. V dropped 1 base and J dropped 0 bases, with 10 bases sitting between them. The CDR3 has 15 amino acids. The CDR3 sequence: CASSDLAAANTEVFF. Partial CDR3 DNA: TGTGCCAGCAGTGATCTGGCAGCTGCAAACACA.

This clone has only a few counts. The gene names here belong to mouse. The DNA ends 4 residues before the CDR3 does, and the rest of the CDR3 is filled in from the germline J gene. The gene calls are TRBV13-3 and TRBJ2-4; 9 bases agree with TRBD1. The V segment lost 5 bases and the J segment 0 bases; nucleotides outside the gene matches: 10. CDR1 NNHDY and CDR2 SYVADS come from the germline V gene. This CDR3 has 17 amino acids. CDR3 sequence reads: CASSPGTGRISQNTLYF. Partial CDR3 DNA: TGTGCCAGCAGCCCCGGGACAGGGAGAATAAGTCAAAAC.

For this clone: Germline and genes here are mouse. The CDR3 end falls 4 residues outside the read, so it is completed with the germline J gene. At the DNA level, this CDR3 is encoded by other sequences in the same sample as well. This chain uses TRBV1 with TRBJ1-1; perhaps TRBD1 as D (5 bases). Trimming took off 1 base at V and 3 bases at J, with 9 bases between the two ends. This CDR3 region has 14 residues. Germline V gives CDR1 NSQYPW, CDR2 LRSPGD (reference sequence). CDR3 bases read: TGCACCTGCAGTGCAGTTGGGGGTGACACA. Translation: CTCSAVGGDT. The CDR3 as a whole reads CTCSAVGGDTEVFF. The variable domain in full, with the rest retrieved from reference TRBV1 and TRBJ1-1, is VTLLEQNPRWRLVPRGQAVNLRCILKNSQYPWMSWYQQDLQKQLQWLFTLRSPGDKEVKSLPGADYLATRVTDTELRLQVANMSQGRTLYCTCSAVGGDTEVFFGKGTRLTVV.

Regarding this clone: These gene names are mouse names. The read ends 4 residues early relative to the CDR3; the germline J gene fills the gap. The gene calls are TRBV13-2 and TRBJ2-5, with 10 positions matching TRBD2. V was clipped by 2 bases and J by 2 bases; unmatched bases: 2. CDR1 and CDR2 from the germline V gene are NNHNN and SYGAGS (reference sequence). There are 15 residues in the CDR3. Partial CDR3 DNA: TGTGCCAGCGGTGACTGGGGGGGCACCCAAGAC. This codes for CASGDWGGTQD. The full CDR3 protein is CASGDWGGTQDTQYF.

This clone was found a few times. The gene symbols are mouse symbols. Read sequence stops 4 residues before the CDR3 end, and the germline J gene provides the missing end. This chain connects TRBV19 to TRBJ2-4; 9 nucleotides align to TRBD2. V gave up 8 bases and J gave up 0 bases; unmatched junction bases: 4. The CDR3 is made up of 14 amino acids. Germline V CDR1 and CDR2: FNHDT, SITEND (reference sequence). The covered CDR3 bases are TGTGCCAGTGGGGGGGCGCATAGTCAAAAC. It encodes CASGGAHSQN. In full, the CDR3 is CASGGAHSQNTLYF.

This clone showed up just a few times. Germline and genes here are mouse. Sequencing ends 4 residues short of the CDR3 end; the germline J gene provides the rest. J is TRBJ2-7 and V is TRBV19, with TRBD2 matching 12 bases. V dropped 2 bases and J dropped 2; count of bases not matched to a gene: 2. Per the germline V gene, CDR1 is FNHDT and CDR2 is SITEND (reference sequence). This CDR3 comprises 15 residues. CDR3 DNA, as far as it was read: TGTGCCAGCAGTATCGACTGGGGGGGCGCCTAT. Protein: CASSIDWGGAY. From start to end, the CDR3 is CASSIDWGGAYEQYF.

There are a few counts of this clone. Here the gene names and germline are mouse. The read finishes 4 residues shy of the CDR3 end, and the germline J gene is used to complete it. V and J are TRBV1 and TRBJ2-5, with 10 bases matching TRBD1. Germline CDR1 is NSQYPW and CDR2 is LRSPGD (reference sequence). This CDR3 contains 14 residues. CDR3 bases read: TGCACCTGCAGTGCGGGGGACAGGGGTGAC. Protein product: CTCSAGDRGD. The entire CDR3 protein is CTCSAGDRGDTQYF.

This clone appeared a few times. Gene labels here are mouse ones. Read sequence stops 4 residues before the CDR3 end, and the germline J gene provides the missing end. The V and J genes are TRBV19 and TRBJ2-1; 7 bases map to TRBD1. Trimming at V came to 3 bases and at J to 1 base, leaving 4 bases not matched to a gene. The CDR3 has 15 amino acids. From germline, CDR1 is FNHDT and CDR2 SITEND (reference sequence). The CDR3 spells CASSTPGQNYAEQFF. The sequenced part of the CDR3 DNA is TGTGCCAGCAGTACACCGGGACAGAACTATGCT.